The rows below give T cell receptor beta chains drawn from one sample of a study of T-cell reconstitution after alpha-beta-depleted transplantation in children. TCRdb re-called the PCR reads through MiXCR, storing one row per CDR3 protein. The table records about 240,000 distinct CDR3 sequences, about 23% of them present only once. Material: PBMCs, obtained before TCRalphabeta/CD19-depleted stem cell transplant. These receptors were taken from a girl aged 2-10 years with Fanconi anemia, due to receive a stem cell transplant. CDR3s include the opening cysteine and the closing phenylalanine or tryptophan. For some rows the clone size is stated as once, few or many, or as a class when expanded; others skip it.

>TRBV7-6|TRBJ2-1|-
CASSLALTGSDYNEQFF
>TRBV20-1|TRBJ2-2|many
CSARPLALTGELFF
>TRBV29-1|TRBJ2-3|-
CSVEGSSSTDTQYF
>TRBV7-3|TRBJ2-7|-
CASSKFQTHEQYF
>TRBV10-3|TRBJ2-3|many
CAISESPTLVDTQYF
>TRBV20-1|TRBJ2-2|-
CCARKSPGQRNTGELFF
>TRBV20-1|TRBJ2-3|many
CSARSGVADTQYF
>TRBV9|TRBJ2-3|many
CASSVGGTDTQYF
>TRBV29-1|TRBJ2-3|few
CSVKTSGYADTQYF
>TRBV6-1|TRBJ2-1|-
CASSERRSYNEQFF
>TRBV20-1|TRBJ2-1|-
CSASPTGLHNEQFF
>TRBV2|TRBJ1-6|-
CASSEVEPLHF
>TRBV2|TRBJ2-1|few
CASRNRVQARFF
>TRBV29-1|TRBJ2-2|many
CSVTPGQGTGELFF
>TRBV27|TRBJ2-3|many
CASSEWGNTDTQYF
>TRBV20-1|TRBJ2-3|-
CSARPFTDTQYF
>TRBV12-3/TRBV12-4|TRBJ2-1|many
CASSFVHEQFF
>TRBV6-2/TRBV6-3|TRBJ2-3|many
CASSYSKAGEGTDTQYF
>TRBV6-4|TRBJ2-1|many
CASSDRSSGYNEQFF
>TRBV12-3/TRBV12-4|TRBJ2-7|many
CASSLAPGWSYEQYF
>TRBV20-1|TRBJ2-4|many
CSAPRGGAKNIQYF
>TRBV12-3/TRBV12-4|TRBJ2-5|many
CASSFGESRETQYF
>TRBV9|TRBJ2-1|many
CASSGLAGVNEQFF
>TRBV28|TRBJ1-1|few
CASSSPGTGGKNTEAFF
>TRBV20-1|TRBJ2-7|-
CSAKTSSVYEQYF
>TRBV27|TRBJ2-1|-
CASSWGLADEQFF
>TRBV5-1|TRBJ2-3|-
CASSRGLGADTQYF
>TRBV29-1|TRBJ2-1|many
CSVDPRGHTYNEQFF
>TRBV7-8|TRBJ2-3|few
CASSFKGFASSTDTQYF
>TRBV10-2|TRBJ2-5|-
CASSGTSGRNALRETQYF
>TRBV29-1|TRBJ2-7|-
CSVEAGTVSYEQYF
>TRBV29-1|TRBJ2-5|once
CSVEGVLGDGETQYF
>TRBV5-1|TRBJ2-7|-
CASSLLAGGAYEQYF
>TRBV5-1|TRBJ2-7|-
CASSFSFGPSYEQYF
>TRBV27|TRBJ2-7|many
CATSGGHEQYF
>TRBV29-1|TRBJ1-4|many
CGGVSYEKLFF
>TRBV5-1|TRBJ1-1|many
CASSLRTGATEAFF
>TRBV20-1|TRBJ2-2|-
CSARPTSGGSNGELFF
>TRBV4-2|TRBJ1-1|few
CASSQESRPGTVTFTSNTEAFF
>TRBV9|TRBJ2-7|many
CASSVDRGAYEQYF
>TRBV29-1|TRBJ2-5|many
CSVGRTSGRAGETQYF
>TRBV6-5|TRBJ2-3|many
CASSYGFRTDTQYF
>TRBV7-2|TRBJ1-1|many
CASSLGGQAEAFF
>TRBV20-1|TRBJ2-7|many
CSAKGTGEHTRHYEQYF
>TRBV20-1|TRBJ1-5|many
CSARGPGWEPQHF
>TRBV14|TRBJ2-7|many
CASSSLAFYEQYF
>TRBV11-2|TRBJ2-5|-
CASSQTGSETQYF